This T cell receptor (beta chain) was profiled in a study of blood T cell repertoires in COVID-19 (TCRdb year 2020). About the study as a whole: The collaborator samples originated in the United States, Italy and Spain and spanned the acute and convalescent phases of COVID-19. The prospective study material was composed of cDNA or gDNA derived from T cells, B-cell-depleted T cells, or PBMCs. The dataset comprised deeply sampled blood TCRbeta repertoires from subjects exposed to, actively infected with, or recovered from COVID-19. The repertoires were released in a freely available public database meant as a resource for research on the immune response to SARS-CoV-2. The samples were drawn from the first 160 participants of the ongoing ImmuneRACE study and from 1,254 subjects provided by 6 global collaborators. The sample metadata nearly always contained a de-identified subject ID, COVID-19 status, age in years and sex. Where available, HLA class I and class II types were taken from metadata supplied by the sample provider and were not determined by assay-based typing.

The research as a whole found: The quantity of clinical and demographic metadata differed by source and by participant and was supplied without curation.

On this clone: Its specific antigen is unknown. Base-call qualities are not available, and no considerably larger clone is one nucleotide away.

The immunoSEQ Assay, a bias-controlled multiplex PCR, was used to amplify TCRbeta CDR3 regions from genomic DNA. Per the source publication's procedure: The number of nucleated cells in each sample was estimated from the amplification of reference gene primers within the assay. To quantify the absolute abundance of each unique TCRbeta CDR3 rearrangement, sequence reads were collapsed and filtered. For each sample, productive Simpson clonality was calculated by taking the square root of Simpson's diversity index across productive rearrangements. Sourced from immuneACCESS, this table was stored by TCRdb with only in-frame sequences that have V and J called. A share of the clones is absent; for the studies checked, an unresolved V gene accounts for under half, and the remainder has no known explanation. V, J and clone size reflect that table, while D and trimming were determined from the DNA. For this sample the table gives about 350,000 clones, of which about 88% were detected only once. About 0.93% of the sample goes to the ten largest clones.

In the prospective study, participants were about 18 to 95 years old, resided in 20 to 30 geographic areas of the United States, and were enrolled through a virtual design. Cohort assignment in the prospective study relied on participant-reported clinical history from a screening survey and a study questionnaire. ImmuneRACE Cohort 3 recovered participants were defined by two consecutive negative NP/OP PCR tests, healthcare professional clearance, or symptom resolution. Mobile phlebotomists in the prospective study collected whole blood, serum and a nasopharyngeal or oropharyngeal swab from every participant. Additional blood draws and questionnaires over an approximately 2-month period could optionally be provided by prospective study participants. Before DNA extraction, blood samples from the prospective study were shipped at room temperature or frozen. Trimming takes 0 bases off V and 0 bases off J; junction bases not matched to a gene: 9. Reading the germline V gene gives CDR1 SGHTA and CDR2 FQGNSA. From its cysteine to its phenylalanine, the CDR3 spans 18 amino acids. Only the CDR3 part of the read is kept: 54 bases, read in frame from the first base.

The chain joins TRBV7-2 to TRBJ2-7, with 9 junctional bases fitting TRBD1. The receptor comes from a woman in her 30s who had recovered from COVID-19. Sequenced material: PBMCs or T cells enriched from blood (not recorded which). The CDR3 reads as follows: CASSLATGGPVSSYEQYF. Here is the DNA: TGTGCCAGCAGCTTAGCGACAGGGGGGCCAGTGAGCTCCTACGAGCAGTACTTC.